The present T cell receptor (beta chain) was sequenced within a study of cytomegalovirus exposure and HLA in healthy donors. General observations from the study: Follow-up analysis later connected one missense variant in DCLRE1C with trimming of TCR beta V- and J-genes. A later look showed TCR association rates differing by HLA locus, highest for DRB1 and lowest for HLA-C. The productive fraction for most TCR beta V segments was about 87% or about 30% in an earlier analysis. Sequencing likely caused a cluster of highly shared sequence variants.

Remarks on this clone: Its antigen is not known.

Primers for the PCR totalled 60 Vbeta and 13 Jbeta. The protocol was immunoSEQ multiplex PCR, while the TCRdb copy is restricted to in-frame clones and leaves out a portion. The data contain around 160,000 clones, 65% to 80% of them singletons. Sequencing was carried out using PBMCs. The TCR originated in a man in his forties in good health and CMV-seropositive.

DNA for the CDR3: TGTGCCAGCGCGGGATCCTCCTCCCTCAATGAGCAGTTCTTC. It specifies CASAGSSSLNEQFF. The chain employs TRBV2 and TRBJ2-1, with D perhaps matching TRBD2 (6 bases). CDR1 is SNHLY, CDR2 FYNNEI, per germline. This CDR3 has 14 residues. V lost 8 bases to trimming and J lost 6 bases, with 17 bases between them.